This T cell receptor beta chain was documented in a study of T cells in Graves' hyperthyroidism and ophthalmopathy. The J segment lost 2 bases and the V segment lost 1 base, leaving 2 bases of the junction unmatched. CDR3 length: 15 amino acids. CDR1 is SGHTA, CDR2 FQGNSA, per germline. Amplified regions were TCR beta CDR3 sequences from RNA transcripts. The HTBI set primed first-round TCR CDR3 RT-PCR. One entry per CDR3 protein, called by TCRdb with MiXCR from the multiplex PCR reads. The sample includes hundreds of thousands of distinct CDR3 sequences, approximately 15% seen only once; the top ten take around 25%. Study-wide results and caveats: Prediction of ophthalmopathy progression came a median 6.5 months pre-onset.

The authors deemed Graves' hyperthyroidism stable absent ophthalmopathy progression within 18 months. This clonotype was recorded many times. The antigen is not known. The TCR originated in a woman in her 30s with Graves' hyperthyroidism. Sequenced sample: blood. V gene TRBV7-2 combines with J gene TRBJ2-1; TRBD2 agrees at 7 bases. As DNA, the CDR3 is TGTGCCAGCAGCTTAGAGGGGACTACCTACAATGAGCAGTTCTTC. It is translated as CASSLEGTTYNEQFF.